The 27 T cell receptor beta chains in this list originate from one sample, sequenced in a study of shared clonotypes between healthy human individuals (dated by TCRdb to about 2020). Libraries came from the immunoSEQ multiplex PCR assay. This is the immuneACCESS table as TCRdb keeps it, with only in-frame sequences that have V and J called. A part of the clones is gone; compared with another copy, unresolved V genes explain less than half, and the rest is unexplained. Across this sample there are 1,500,000 or so clones, with 95% to 97% seen only once. The ten most abundant clones make up 0.95% to 1.5% of the sample. Sequenced sample: naive CD4+ T cells sorted from blood. The cell subset or site label, read with the paper, signifies: CD45RA+ positively selected. These receptors were taken from a man aged 25-45 years in good health.

The chain uses TRBV29-1 and TRBJ2-1, with 9 positions matching TRBD2. The length of the CDR3 is 17 residues. V shed 8 bases and J 4 bases; nucleotides not matched to a gene: 18. Germline CDR1 reads SQVTM; CDR2 reads ANQGSEA. CDR3 nucleotides: TGCAGCTCTTACGCGGGAGGGCCTCAAGGGAGGTACAATGAGCAGTTCTTC. Encoded protein: CSSYAGGPQGRYNEQFF.

The chain uses TRBV2 and TRBJ1-5; D not resolved. CDR1 and CDR2 from the germline V gene are SNHLY and FYNNEI. V lost 4 bases, J lost 1 base, and 5 bases lay in between. This CDR3 is built from 13 residues. The CDR3, as DNA: TGTGCCAGCAGTGTTGTCAGCAATCAGCCCCAGCATTTT. This sequence encodes CASSVVSNQPQHF.

The chain recombines TRBV5-1 with TRBJ1-5; D possibly corresponds to TRBD1 (5 bases). V was trimmed by 0 bases and J by 4 bases, leaving 14 bases between them. The CDR3 spans 16 residues. The germline V gene has CDR1 SGHRS and CDR2 YFSETQ. The CDR3: CASSLEPGHGNQPQHF. The CDR3 DNA follows: TGCGCCAGCAGCTTGGAGCCCGGACACGGGAATCAGCCCCAGCATTTT.

The chain has TRBV5-1 and TRBJ2-1, with TRBD2 as a possible D gene (6 bases). The CDR3 spans 15 residues. CDR1 is SGHRS and CDR2 is YFSETQ in the germline V gene. V shed 6 bases and J shed 6 bases, with 19 bases lying between them. DNA for the CDR3: TGCGCCAGCACCCTTGGAGCGGGCGGCGGCAATGAGCAGTTCTTC. Protein product: CASTLGAGGGNEQFF.

DNA for the CDR3: TGTGCCACCTGGGAGGGGGTGAGGGATACGCAGTATTTT. It yields the protein CATWEGVRDTQYF. The chain joins TRBV28 to TRBJ2-3, with D possibly being TRBD2 (7 bases). CDR3 length: 13 amino acids. Trimming took off 10 bases at V and 6 bases at J, with 17 bases between the two ends. Germline V CDR1 and CDR2: MDHEN, SYDVKM.

The genes are TRBV15 and TRBJ1-3, with D uncertain. Germline CDR1 LNHNV, CDR2 YYDKDF (reference sequence). The CDR3 is made up of 16 amino acids. V dropped 5 bases and J dropped 3 bases, with 17 bases sitting between them. Here the CDR3 reads CATSPMTAYGGNTIYF. CDR3 in DNA: TGTGCCACCAGCCCAATGACGGCATATGGTGGAAACACCATATATTTT.

The V gene is TRBV5-1, the J gene TRBJ1-4, with 9 nucleotides matching TRBD1. The CDR3 length is 15 residues. CDR1 and CDR2 (germline): SGHRS, YFSETQ. Germline trimming cut 4 bases from V and 7 bases from J; bases unmatched to any gene: 8. The CDR3 region is CASSKDRGDSEKLFF. The CDR3 DNA is TGCGCCAGCAGCAAAGACAGGGGGGATAGTGAAAAACTGTTTTTT.

The CDR3 region is CASISERVTYEQYF. CDR3 DNA: TGTGCCAGCATTAGTGAGCGGGTTACCTACGAGCAGTACTTC. The chain is built from TRBV2 and TRBJ2-7; tentative D call: TRBD2 (6 bases). CDR3 length: 14 amino acids. The V gene's germline CDR1 is SNHLY and CDR2 FYNNEI. V was clipped by 7 bases and J by 2 bases, with 15 bases between them. Looking up the rest from reference TRBV2 and TRBJ2-7 gives the full variable domain: EPEVTQTPSHQVTQMGQEVILRCVPISNHLYFYWYRQILGQKVEFLVSFYNNEISEKSEIFDDQFSVERPDGSNFTLKIRSTKLEDSAMYFCASISERVTYEQYFGPGTRLTVT.

CDR3 sequence (DNA): TGTGCCAGCAGCCTCCCGAGGGAAGGGCAGCCCCAGCATTTT. Translation: CASSLPREGQPQHF. The rearrangement uses TRBV6-6 and TRBJ1-5, with D unclear. The CDR3 runs 14 residues. Germline values: CDR1 MNHNY, CDR2 SVGAGI (reference sequence). V shed 6 bases and J shed 7 bases, with 16 bases lying between them.

V and J are TRBV11-2 and TRBJ2-2; D uncertain. The length of the CDR3 is 15 residues. In germline, CDR1 is SGHAT, CDR2 FQNNGV. V was clipped by 5 bases and J by 7 bases, with 17 bases between them. CDR3 nucleotides: TGTGCCAGCAGCCCCCAATCTAGACGATTCGGGGAGCTGTTTTTT. Translation: CASSPQSRRFGELFF.

The chain is built from TRBV14 and TRBJ2-1; D ambiguous. Germline V gives CDR1 SGHDN, CDR2 FVKESK. This CDR3 is 13 amino acids long. V lost 3 bases, J lost 4 bases, and 7 bases lay in between. The CDR3 DNA reads TGTGCCAGCAGCCAGGAGAATTACAATGAGCAGTTCTTC. This encodes CASSQENYNEQFF.

The rearrangement joins TRBV4-1 to TRBJ2-2; TRBD1 matches at 9 bases. The CDR3 has 17 amino acids. The germline gives CDR1 MGHRA, CDR2 YSYEKL. V shed 7 bases and J 4 bases; nucleotides not matched to a gene: 13. CDR3 sequence reads: CASNAIYRTGVTGELFF. Here the CDR3 DNA reads TGCGCCAGCAACGCAATCTATCGGACAGGGGTCACCGGGGAGCTGTTTTTT.

The V gene is TRBV18, the J gene TRBJ2-5; tentatively, D is TRBD2 (6 bases). The germline gives CDR1 KGHSH, CDR2 LQKENI. The V end lost 5 bases, the J end lost 2 bases, and 12 bases lay between the germline ends. The CDR3 length is 14 residues. The CDR3 nucleotides are TGTGCCAGCTCATCGCGGGACCTTCAAGAGACCCAGTACTTC. Its translation: CASSSRDLQETQYF.

This rearrangement joins TRBV28 to TRBJ2-7, with D tentatively TRBD1 or TRBD2 (7 bases each). The V gene lost 4 bases and the J gene lost 3 bases, with 13 bases spanning the gap. The CDR3 covers 14 residues. Germline CDR1 reads MDHEN; CDR2 reads SYDVKM. The DNA for the CDR3 is TGTGCCAGCAGTTACCAGGGGGGGAACTACGAGCAGTACTTC. This codes for CASSYQGGNYEQYF.

The gene calls are TRBV18 and TRBJ2-2, with D unresolved. V gave up 1 base and J gave up 2 bases, with 11 bases separating them. Per the germline V gene, CDR1 is KGHSH and CDR2 is LQKENI. This CDR3 is built from 16 residues. CDR3 nucleotide sequence: TGTGCCAGCTCACCACGGGTCAGGATTAACACCGGGGAGCTGTTTTTT. Translation gives CASSPRVRINTGELFF.

This chain links TRBV5-8 with TRBJ2-4; TRBD2 matches 11 bases. This CDR3 spans 16 amino acids. Trimming took 2 bases from V and 4 from J; bases not matched to a gene: 5. Germline V gives CDR1 SGHTS, CDR2 YDEGEE. The CDR3 region is CASSFFTSGSKNIQYF. The DNA for the CDR3 is TGTGCCAGCAGCTTTTTTACTAGCGGGAGTAAAAACATTCAGTACTTC. Full variable domain (missing parts from reference TRBV5-8 and TRBJ2-4): EAGVTQSPTHLIKTRGQQATLRCSPISGHTSVYWYQQALGLGLQFLLWYDEGEERNRGNFPPRFSGRQFPNYSSELNVNALELEDSALYLCASSFFTSGSKNIQYFGAGTRLSVL.

The CDR3 DNA reads TGCAGTGCTAGAAGCCGTTTGGAACTGTTTTTT. Translating gives CSARSRLELFF. V and J are TRBV20-1 and TRBJ1-4; unclear D gene. There are 11 residues in the CDR3. Germline V lookup: CDR1 DFQATT, CDR2 SNEGSKA (reference sequence). Deletions cut 2 bases from V and 12 bases from J, with 10 bases between.

V and J are TRBV19 and TRBJ2-2; a weak D match, TRBD1 (6 bases). The ends were cut back, 6 bases at V and 4 bases at J, with 12 bases in the middle. Germline loops: CDR1 LNHDA, CDR2 SQIVND (reference sequence). CDR3 length: 14 residues. For the CDR3, the DNA is TGTGCCAGTAGCCCGACAGGTACCACCGGGGAGCTGTTTTTT. Translation gives CASSPTGTTGELFF.

Worth noting for this clone: This same CDR3 is encoded by further DNA sequences in the sample. CDR3 nucleotides: TGTGCCAGCAGTGAACCAGGGGAGAGGGCCGGGGAGCTGTTTTTT. Encoded protein: CASSEPGERAGELFF. The chain joins TRBV6-1 to TRBJ2-2; D possibly corresponds to TRBD1 (6 bases). The V end was cut by 2 bases, the J end by 6 bases, with 13 bases between. This CDR3 is built from 15 residues. CDR1 and CDR2 from the germline V gene are MNHNS and SASEGT.

The chain recombines TRBV15 with TRBJ2-1, with D uncertain. Trimming took 3 bases from V and 9 from J, leaving 6 bases between them. Germline V lookup: CDR1 LNHNV, CDR2 YYDKDF (reference sequence). The CDR3 runs 11 residues. Here the CDR3 DNA reads TGTGCCACCAGCAGTTCGGGTGAGCAGTTCTTC. Its translation is CATSSSGEQFF.

The rearrangement joins TRBV6-6 to TRBJ1-4, with 10 bases aligning to TRBD1. Per germline, CDR1 MNHNY and CDR2 SVGAGI (reference sequence). The CDR3 totals 14 residues. V lost 6 bases, J lost 12 bases, and 10 bases stayed unmatched. This CDR3 reads CASRGGTGVSELFF. CDR3 nucleotide sequence: TGTGCCAGCAGGGGCGGGACAGGGGTGTCAGAACTGTTTTTT.

A single count supports this clone. The chain carries TRBV21-1 and TRBJ2-1; no check of the table's D call, TRBD2, against the DNA was made. TRBV21-1 is a recognized pseudogene. The CDR3 spans 15 residues. This CDR3 is CASSKQRTSNNEQFF. The CDR3 DNA is TGTGCCAGCAGCAAGCAGCGGACGTCTAACAATGAGCAGTTCTTC.

The CDR3 protein is CASSPRSGNEQFF. Written as DNA, the CDR3 is TGTGCCAGCTCACCACGGTCCGGTAATGAGCAGTTCTTC. This chain connects TRBV18 to TRBJ2-1, with unresolved D. V lost 1 base and J 7 bases, leaving 8 bases between the germline ends. Looked up from germline, CDR1 is KGHSH and CDR2 is LQKENI. The CDR3 is made up of 13 amino acids.

The chain is built from TRBV7-9 and TRBJ2-1, with 9 positions matching TRBD2. Germline CDR1 SEHNR, CDR2 FQNEAQ (reference sequence). With V trimmed by 5 bases and J by 9 bases, 14 bases remained unmatched. The CDR3 totals 16 residues. The CDR3 DNA sequence: TGTGCCAGCAGCCTGGGGGCTAGCGGGGTACAAGGTGAGCAGTTCTTC. This translates into CASSLGASGVQGEQFF.

Worth noting for this clone: The same CDR3 arises from other DNA sequences in this sample as well. The chain uses TRBV18 and TRBJ2-7; D gene unclear. Germline-derived CDR1 and CDR2 are KGHSH and LQKENI. Trimming took off 3 bases at V and 1 base at J, with 7 bases between the two ends. This CDR3 is built from 13 residues. The CDR3 region is CASSPGLSYEQYF. As DNA, the CDR3 is TGTGCCAGCTCACCCGGCCTTTCCTACGAGCAGTACTTC.

The rearrangement links TRBV2 to TRBJ2-2, with unresolved D. The V gene lost 7 bases and the J gene lost 8 bases, with 5 bases spanning the gap. The CDR3 is 10 amino acids. Germline V gene sequence: CDR1 SNHLY, CDR2 FYNNEI. CDR3 coding DNA: TGTGCCAGCATTCCGGGGGAGCTGTTTTTT. Protein sequence: CASIPGELFF.

The chain is built from TRBV29-1 and TRBJ2-1; D not resolved. V was clipped by 2 bases and J by 5 bases, with 16 bases between them. Germline CDR1 and CDR2: SQVTM and ANQGSEA. The CDR3 consists of 15 residues. CDR3 nucleotide sequence: TGCAGCGTTGAAACGGCCTCAAAAATTGACAATGAGCAGTTCTTC. Encoded protein: CSVETASKIDNEQFF.